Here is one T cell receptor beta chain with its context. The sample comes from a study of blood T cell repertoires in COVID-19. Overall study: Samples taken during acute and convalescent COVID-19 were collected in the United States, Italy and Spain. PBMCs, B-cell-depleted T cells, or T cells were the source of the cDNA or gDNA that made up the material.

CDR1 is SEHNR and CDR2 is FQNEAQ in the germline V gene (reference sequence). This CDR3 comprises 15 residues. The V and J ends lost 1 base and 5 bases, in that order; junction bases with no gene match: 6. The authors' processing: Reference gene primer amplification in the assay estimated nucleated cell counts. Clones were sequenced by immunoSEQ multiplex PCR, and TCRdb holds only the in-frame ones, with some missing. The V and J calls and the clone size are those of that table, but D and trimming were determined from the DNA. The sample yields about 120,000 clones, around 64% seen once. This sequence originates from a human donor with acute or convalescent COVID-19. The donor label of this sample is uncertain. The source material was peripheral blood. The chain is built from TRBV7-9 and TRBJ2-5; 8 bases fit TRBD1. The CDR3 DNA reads TGTGCCAGCAGCTTAGGGACAGGGTTCTTGGAGACCCAGTACTTC. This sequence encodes CASSLGTGFLETQYF. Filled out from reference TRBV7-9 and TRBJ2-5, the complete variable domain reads DTGVSQNPRHKITKRGQNVTFRCDPISEHNRLYWYRQTLGQGPEFLTYFQNEAQLEKSRLLSDRFSAERPKGSFSTLEIQRTEQGDSAMYLCASSLGTGFLETQYFGPGTRLLVL.